A selection of T cell receptor beta chains follows, all from one sample in a study of control samples from healthy donors and cancer patients. The repertoire was sequenced with immunoSEQ multiplex PCR; TCRdb's copy has only in-frame clones and lacks some. The table lists under 450,000 clones, 75% to 95% of them singletons. Sequences were obtained from PBMCs. These receptors were obtained from a man aged 40-55 years with head and neck cancer. Each CDR3 is given with its conserved first and last residue. Fields, in order: D gene, J gene, V gene, clone size, CDR3 DNA, CDR3 protein. The D gene is left open where the match is weak. Expanded clones are given a class, and other clones once, few, many or no size at all.

TRBD2,TRBJ2-3,TRBV18,-,TGTGCCAGCTCACCCCCGCGAGCGGGGCTCACAGATACGCAGTATTTT,CASSPPRAGLTDTQYF
-,TRBJ2-7,TRBV27,-,TGTGCCAGCAGTTTTACTCAGGGCACCGAGCAGTACTTC,CASSFTQGTEQYF
TRBD2,TRBJ2-7,TRBV6-5,-,TGTGCCAGCAGTCCCGACGGGACCAGCGGGGGCGAGCAGTACTTC,CASSPDGTSGGEQYF
TRBD1,TRBJ1-4,TRBV28,-,TGTGCCAGCAGGAAAAAGGGACAGGGTATTGAAAAACTGTTTTTT,CASRKKGQGIEKLFF
TRBD1,TRBJ1-1,TRBV7-9,few,TGTGCCAGCAGCTCCCAGACAGGGGTTGGCACTGAAGCTTTCTTT,CASSSQTGVGTEAFF
-,TRBJ1-3,TRBV7-2,few,TGTGCCAGCAGCTTAGTAGGACAGAATGGAAACACCATATATTTT,CASSLVGQNGNTIYF
TRBD1,TRBJ2-1,TRBV10-1,-,TGCGCCAGCAGTGAATCCCCCGGGACAGGGCTGTTCTTC,CASSESPGTGLFF
TRBD2,TRBJ2-7,TRBV5-1,-,TGCGCCAGCCAAATAGCGGGGTCCTCCTACGAGCAGTACTTC,CASQIAGSSYEQYF
TRBD2,TRBJ2-2,TRBV7-2,-,TGTGCCAGCAGCTTAGTGTCTAGCGGGACTTACACCGGGGAGCTGTTTTTT,CASSLVSSGTYTGELFF
TRBD1,TRBJ1-4,TRBV19,once,TGTGCCAGTAGTAGCCGGGACAGGGCGGGGGAAAAACTGTTTTTT,CASSSRDRAGEKLFF